Each of the 19 T cell receptor beta chains below was sequenced from the same sample in a study of blood T cell repertoires in COVID-19. Here immunoSEQ multiplex PCR was the method, and the copy in TCRdb shows in-frame clones only, minus some. Of more than 200,000 clones listed, just over 85% are singletons. The material sequenced was peripheral blood. The source is a man at least 80 years old with acute or convalescent COVID-19.

Remarks on this clone: This sample also contains other DNA sequences that code for the same CDR3. The V gene is TRBV10-3, the J gene TRBJ2-1; 7 bases agree with TRBD1. The CDR3 loop spans 14 amino acids. The germline CDR1 and CDR2 sequences are ENHRY and SYGVKD. V was clipped by 2 bases and J by 3 bases; unmatched bases: 1. This CDR3 reads CAISEAGGYNEQFF. In DNA form, the CDR3 reads TGTGCCATCAGTGAGGCAGGGGGCTACAATGAGCAGTTCTTC.

The chain recombines TRBV20-1 with TRBJ1-1, with 8 bases fitting TRBD1. Germline CDR1 reads DFQATT; CDR2 reads SNEGSKA (reference sequence). V shed 3 bases and J 0 bases; nucleotides not matched to a gene: 3. The CDR3 consists of 14 residues. In DNA, the CDR3 is TGCAGTGCTAGTCAGGGGGCAATGAACACTGAAGCTTTCTTT. Residues: CSASQGAMNTEAFF.

The rearrangement links TRBV9 to TRBJ2-2, with a tentative D call TRBD2 (5 bases). The V and J ends lost 3 bases and 1 base respectively, with 10 bases between them. CDR3 size: 15 residues. Germline lookup yields CDR1 SGDLS and CDR2 YYNGEE. CDR3 in DNA: TGTGCCAGCAGCGAAGTCAGCGGGAACACCGGGGAGCTGTTTTTT. This gives the protein CASSEVSGNTGELFF.

This chain connects TRBV27 to TRBJ2-3, with 7 bases aligning to TRBD2. Germline-derived CDR1 and CDR2 are MNHEY and SMNVEV (reference sequence). The CDR3 length is 15 residues. The trim removed 4 bases at V and 4 bases at J, leaving 8 bases unmatched. The CDR3 DNA is TGTGCCAGCAGTTCTCGGACTAGATGGTCAGATACGCAGTATTTT. Amino acids: CASSSRTRWSDTQYF.

The V gene is TRBV6-6, the J gene TRBJ1-5; 11 nucleotides line up with TRBD1. The ends lost 5 bases at V and 7 bases at J; junction bases unmatched: 7. Germline V gives CDR1 MNHNY, CDR2 SVGAGI (reference sequence). The CDR3 spans 15 residues. CDR3 residues: CASSPGQGAKQPQHF. In DNA form, the CDR3 reads TGTGCCAGCAGTCCCGGACAGGGGGCAAAACAGCCCCAGCATTTT.

The chain combines TRBV28 with TRBJ1-1; 7 bases agree with TRBD1. The CDR3 loop spans 15 amino acids. V shed 5 bases, J shed 1 base, and the junction held 7 bases outside the gene matches. Germline values: CDR1 MDHEN, CDR2 SYDVKM. This CDR3 reads CASSPRDRWNTEAFF. The CDR3 bases are TGTGCCAGCAGTCCCCGGGACAGATGGAACACTGAAGCTTTCTTT.

V and J are TRBV6-5 and TRBJ1-1, with a tentative D call TRBD1 (6 bases). The V end was cut by 5 bases, the J end by 10 bases, with 17 bases between. The CDR3 loop spans 13 amino acids. CDR1 and CDR2 (germline): MNHEY, SVGAGI. CDR3 in amino acids: CASSPETGLAAFF. The CDR3 coding sequence is TGTGCCAGCAGTCCCGAGACAGGTTTGGCAGCTTTCTTT.

This clone appeared a few times. The rearrangement links TRBV19 to TRBJ1-5; the D gene is possibly TRBD1 (6 bases). The CDR3 runs 15 residues. Per the germline V gene, CDR1 is LNHDA and CDR2 is SQIVND (reference sequence). Between the trimmed V and J ends, which lost 3 bases and 3 bases, there was a span of 12 bases. The CDR3 loop is CASSIGGATNQPQHF. The CDR3 DNA follows: TGTGCCAGTAGTATTGGGGGGGCAACCAATCAGCCCCAGCATTTT.

This clone turned up a few times. J is TRBJ1-6 and V is TRBV7-3, with 11 bases that match TRBD1. The CDR3 runs 18 residues. Germline CDR1 is SGHTA and CDR2 is FQGTGA. V trimming: 5 bases; J trimming: 7 bases; junction bases outside the gene matches: 13. In DNA, the CDR3 is TGTGCCAGCAGCCCCCCGGTTTTGAGGGACAGGGGGAATTCACCCCTCCACTTT. Its translation is CASSPPVLRDRGNSPLHF.

This chain links TRBV7-9 with TRBJ1-5; D gene ambiguous. Trimming removed 3 bases from V and 2 bases from J, with 8 bases in between. The CDR3 totals 14 residues. CDR1 is SEHNR and CDR2 is FQNEAQ in the germline V gene (reference sequence). The CDR3 protein is CASSLTGGNQPQHF. DNA for the CDR3: TGTGCCAGCAGCTTGACGGGTGGCAATCAGCCCCAGCATTTT.

The chain combines TRBV4-1 with TRBJ1-4; D may be TRBD1 (6 bases). The germline V and J ends were trimmed by 4 bases and 4 bases, with 16 bases remaining between them. The CDR3 extends over 16 amino acids. Per germline, CDR1 MGHRA and CDR2 YSYEKL. As DNA, the CDR3 is TGCGCCAGCAGCCGGATTACAGGGCGGGTTAATGAAAAACTGTTTTTT. Translating gives CASSRITGRVNEKLFF.

In its sample, this clone was seen a few times. This chain uses TRBV14 with TRBJ1-6; unclear D gene. The CDR3 has 15 amino acids. Trimming took off 0 bases at V and 9 bases at J, with 12 bases between the two ends. CDR1 and CDR2 (germline): SGHDN, FVKESK. The CDR3 loop reads CASSQEGRGISPLHF. Here the CDR3 DNA reads TGTGCCAGCAGCCAAGAAGGGAGAGGGATTTCACCCCTCCACTTT.

This chain links TRBV28 with TRBJ1-5; D perhaps matches TRBD1 (6 bases). Per germline, CDR1 MDHEN and CDR2 SYDVKM. The CDR3 sequence is 14 residues long. Trimming cost V 2 bases and J 3 bases, with 8 bases left between them. The chain's CDR3 is CASSLTGPNQPQHF. The CDR3 bases are TGTGCCAGCAGTTTAACAGGGCCCAATCAGCCCCAGCATTTT.

The chain couples TRBV7-9 to TRBJ2-7; D is possibly TRBD1 (7 bases). V lost 5 bases and J lost 0, with 11 bases in between. Germline CDR1 is SEHNR and CDR2 is FQNEAQ (reference sequence). This CDR3 spans 14 amino acids. As DNA, the CDR3 is TGTGCCAGCAGCCGCGGGACAGACTCCTACGAGCAGTACTTC. Protein sequence: CASSRGTDSYEQYF.

The J gene is TRBJ1-4, the V gene TRBV29-1; perhaps TRBD1 as D (5 bases). The CDR3 contains 12 residues. CDR1 is SQVTM, CDR2 ANQGSEA, per germline. V shed 4 bases and J shed 7 bases, with 10 bases lying between them. CDR3 protein: CSVGQGAEKLFF. CDR3 nucleotides: TGCAGCGTTGGTCAGGGTGCTGAAAAACTGTTTTTT.

V gene TRBV7-3 combines with J gene TRBJ2-5; 8 bases are shared with TRBD2. CDR3 length equals 13 residues. Germline-derived CDR1 and CDR2 are SGHTA and FQGTGA. Unmatched junction bases numbered 4, after V lost 5 bases and J lost 5 bases. CDR3 DNA: TGTGCCAGCAGCCGGGGGGGCGCGGAGACCCAGTACTTC. It translates to CASSRGGAETQYF. The variable domain in full, completed from reference TRBV7-3 and TRBJ2-5, reads GAGVSQTPSNKVTEKGKYVELRCDPISGHTALYWYRQSLGQGPEFLIYFQGTGAADDSGLPNDRFFAVRPEGSVSTLKIQRTERGDSAVYLCASSRGGAETQYFGPGTRLLVL.

Notes on this clone: The same CDR3 can be traced to other DNA sequences in this sample. This chain joins TRBV15 and TRBJ1-5; 7 bases match TRBD1. This CDR3 contains 14 residues. V lost 2 bases to trimming and J lost 4 bases; unmatched junction nucleotides: 2. From germline, CDR1 is LNHNV and CDR2 YYDKDF (reference sequence). Here the CDR3 reads CATSRRDSNQPQHF. The CDR3 nucleotides are TGTGCCACCAGCAGACGGGACAGTAATCAGCCCCAGCATTTT.

This chain uses TRBV5-1 with TRBJ1-4; D perhaps matches TRBD1 (5 bases). In germline, CDR1 is SGHRS, CDR2 YFSETQ. Trimming pared 0 bases from V and 0 bases from J, leaving 9 bases between. This CDR3 is 16 amino acids long. The CDR3 DNA follows: TGCGCCAGCAGCTTGGAGCCGGGGGCAACTAATGAAAAACTGTTTTTT. Translating it yields CASSLEPGATNEKLFF.

This clone came up once. The V call is TRBV11-1, the J call TRBJ2-5; 7 bases fit TRBD1. CDR1 is SGHAT, CDR2 FQDESV, per germline (reference sequence). The CDR3 totals 14 residues. The V and J ends lost 5 bases and 5 bases, in that order; junction bases with no gene match: 8. CDR3: CASSPKTGIETQYF. CDR3 bases: TGTGCCAGCAGCCCAAAGACAGGGATCGAGACCCAGTACTTC.